This T cell receptor beta chain originates from a study of B cell selection in AIRE deficiency. The regulatory T cell sort gate was CD4+CD25hiCD127low/negative. Some clones are missing from TCRdb's copy, which holds only in-frame ones; the method was immunoSEQ multiplex PCR. The table records about 21,000 clones, 94% of them present only once. The sequence derives from a human donor with AIRE deficiency. The sample was Tregs sorted from PBMCs.

DNA of the CDR3: TGCGCCAGCAGCTTGGCAAACAGGCACTTGGGCTACACCTTC. This encodes CASSLANRHLGYTF. This chain connects TRBV5-1 to TRBJ1-2, with TRBD1 as a possible D gene (5 bases). V lost 0 bases and J 8 bases, leaving 14 bases between the germline ends. This CDR3 contains 14 residues. Looked up from germline, CDR1 is SGHRS and CDR2 is YFSETQ. Together with reference TRBV5-1 and TRBJ1-2, the CDR3 gives the full variable domain: KAGVTQTPRYLIKTRGQQVTLSCSPISGHRSVSWYQQTPGQGLQFLFEYFSETQRNKGNFPGRFSGRQFSNSRSEMNVSTLELGDSALYLCASSLANRHLGYTFGSGTRLTVV.